Listed here is a single T cell receptor (beta chain). TCRdb keeps only in-frame clones here, not all; method: immunoSEQ multiplex PCR. This repertoire shows about 50,000 clones, 77% found once; its top ten account for around 3.6%. These data belong to a study of PD-L1 blockade in urothelial cancer. Patient disease was locally advanced or metastatic urothelial carcinoma. This TCR was recovered from a man in his 70s with urothelial cancer. Sequenced material: PBMCs, taken around atezolizumab (anti-PD-L1) treatment.

CDR3 protein: CASSNKTPYEQYF. The DNA for the CDR3 is TGTGCCAGTAGTAACAAAACCCCCTACGAGCAGTACTTC. This rearrangement joins TRBV19 to TRBJ2-7; D gene ambiguous. Germline V gives CDR1 LNHDA, CDR2 SQIVND (reference sequence). The CDR3 extends over 13 amino acids. V was shortened by 4 bases and J by 2 bases, with 9 bases between the two germline ends.